This entry describes one T cell receptor (beta chain). Trimming left V 1 base short and J 3 bases short, with 9 bases between. Germline V CDR1 and CDR2: SGHTA, FQGNSA. The length of the CDR3 is 14 residues. Here immunoSEQ multiplex PCR was the method, and the copy in TCRdb shows in-frame clones only, minus some. The data contain approximately 110,000 clones, around 94% of them singletons. The data belong to a study of T cell responses to AZD1222 COVID-19 vaccine. This TCR was sampled from an adult in good health. The material was peripheral blood, obtained on day 0 of AZD1222 vaccination. The chain uses TRBV7-2 and TRBJ1-1; D unresolved. The CDR3 bases are TGTGCCAGCAGCTTAGTGTCCGGGGACACTGAAGCTTTCTTT. Translating it yields CASSLVSGDTEAFF.